This T cell receptor (beta chain) originates from a study of blood T cell repertoires in COVID-19. Looking at the study overall: The study drew acute and convalescent COVID-19 samples from the United States, Italy and Spain. T cells, B-cell-depleted T cells, or PBMCs supplied cDNA or gDNA.

The J segment lost 6 bases and the V segment lost 4 bases, leaving 11 bases of the junction unmatched. The CDR3 is 16 amino acids. This clone was recorded a few times. In the source study's methods: Reference gene primers were amplified, and this amplification served to estimate nucleated cell counts. Using immunoSEQ multiplex PCR, the repertoire was profiled, and TCRdb retains in-frame clones only, with some absent. That table furnishes V, J and clone size, whereas the DNA furnished D and trimming. The top ten hold 0.8% to 0.9% of the sample, which has a few hundred thousand clones, 70% to 90% seen once. Patients from Seattle were sampled longitudinally, starting during active infection.

This TCR was recovered from a man between 18 and 29 years old with COVID-19, enrolled during active disease. The V and J genes are TRBV23-1 and TRBJ2-1; 8 nucleotides line up with TRBD2. TRBV23-1 has ORF status, its function being uncertain. Sample: peripheral blood. CDR3 in amino acids: CASSLTGTRGFNEQFF. The DNA for the CDR3 is TGCGCCAGCAGTCTCACCGGGACTAGAGGGTTCAATGAGCAGTTCTTC.